This T cell receptor (beta chain) is from a study of response to subunit inactivated influenza vaccine. Findings of the study overall: After each seasonal influenza vaccination, few new T cells are recruited, the authors suggested.

On this clonotype: Its target is unknown. Relative to the germline gene, one junction end is altered; a read error may explain this.

TCRdb ran MiXCR on the RT-PCR reads and lists one entry per CDR3 protein. The data hold just over 300,000 distinct CDR3 sequences, with approximately 21% observed a single time. CDR1 SGHRS and CDR2 YFSETQ come from the germline V gene. The CDR3 extends over 13 amino acids. The chain carries TRBV5-1 and TRBJ2-5; D may be TRBD1 (5 bases). This sequence originates from a man aged 50 to 75 who received an inactivated influenza vaccine. The input for sequencing was PBMCs from blood, taken approximately 20 months after vaccination. As DNA, the CDR3 is TGCGCCAGCAGGGACAATATACAAGAAACCCAGTACTTC. It yields the protein CASRDNIQETQYF.